Listed here are 21 T cell receptor beta chains from one sample, sequenced in a study of Ad26.COV2.S vaccination and SARS-CoV-2 variants. Assay: immunoSEQ multiplex PCR; the TCRdb copy retains only in-frame clones and omits some. The table records 300,000 to 450,000 clones, about 92% of them present only once. The material was peripheral blood, obtained after recovery from COVID-19. The receptors were sampled from a human donor who had recovered from COVID-19.

The genes are TRBV11-3 and TRBJ2-5; perhaps TRBD2 as D (7 bases). CDR3 length: 19 amino acids. V was trimmed by 5 bases and J by 2 bases, leaving 27 bases between them. Germline V CDR1 and CDR2: SGHNT, YENEEA. The CDR3 here is CASSRSGGGWRGAQETQYF. DNA for the CDR3: TGTGCCAGCAGCCGATCGGGCGGGGGCTGGCGAGGGGCTCAAGAGACCCAGTACTTC.

The chain joins TRBV19 to TRBJ1-3; D is possibly TRBD1 (5 bases). The germline gives CDR1 LNHDA, CDR2 SQIVND (reference sequence). Trimming cost V 5 bases and J 2 bases, with 7 bases left between them. The CDR3 length is 13 residues. The CDR3 nucleotides read TGTGCCAGTAGTGAGGACACTGGAAACACCATATATTTT. It codes for CASSEDTGNTIYF.

The V gene is TRBV29-1, the J gene TRBJ2-1; D is possibly TRBD1 or TRBD2 (5 bases each). V was pared by 4 bases and J by 5 bases, with 12 bases between. Germline assignment: CDR1 SQVTM and CDR2 ANQGSEA. The CDR3 sequence is 13 residues long. This CDR3 is CSVVGGYNNEQFF. The DNA of the CDR3 is TGCAGCGTTGTTGGGGGATACAACAATGAGCAGTTCTTC.

CDR3 residues: CASGTASYEQYF. For the CDR3, the DNA is TGTGCCAGTGGGACAGCGTCCTACGAGCAGTACTTC. The V gene is TRBV6-5, the J gene TRBJ2-7, with 7 bases lining up with TRBD1. CDR1 MNHEY and CDR2 SVGAGI come from the germline V gene. The CDR3 totals 12 residues. J gave up 1 base and V 9 bases, and 3 bases lay outside the gene matches.

CDR3 amino acids: CASRAGANTGELFF. The CDR3 DNA reads TGTGCCAGCAGGGCAGGGGCGAACACCGGGGAGCTGTTTTTT. The gene calls are TRBV27 and TRBJ2-2, with TRBD1 as a possible D gene (6 bases). This CDR3 spans 14 amino acids. Germline V gene data show CDR1 as MNHEY and CDR2 as SMNVEV (reference sequence). V was trimmed by 6 bases and J by 0 bases, leaving 8 bases between them.

The V gene is TRBV7-9, the J gene TRBJ2-6; TRBD1 might be the D (6 bases). The V end was cut by 1 base, the J end by 0 bases, with 13 bases between. CDR3 length: 18 amino acids. Germline-derived CDR1 and CDR2 are SEHNR and FQNEAQ (reference sequence). The CDR3 nucleotides read TGTGCCAGCAGCTTAGTGCCAGGGGAGTTCTCTGGGGCCAACGTCCTGACTTTC. It specifies CASSLVPGEFSGANVLTF.

V usage is TRBV11-2 and J usage is TRBJ2-7, with 10 bases aligning to TRBD2. CDR1 and CDR2 (germline): SGHAT, FQNNGV. The trim removed 2 bases at V and 5 bases at J, leaving 3 bases unmatched. The CDR3 has 14 amino acids. The CDR3 region is CASSLSLAGDEQYF. Written as DNA, the CDR3 is TGTGCCAGCAGCTTAAGTCTAGCGGGGGACGAGCAGTACTTC. Full variable domain (rest looked up from reference TRBV11-2 and TRBJ2-7): EAGVAQSPRYKIIEKRQSVAFWCNPISGHATLYWYQQILGQGPKLLIQFQNNGVVDDSQLPKDRFSAERLKGVDSTLKIQPAKLEDSAVYLCASSLSLAGDEQYFGPGTRLTVT.

The V call is TRBV3-1 (or the pseudogene TRBV3-2), the J call TRBJ1-1; 10 bases agree with TRBD1. Germline V gene lookup returns CDR1 LGHDT and CDR2 YNNKEL (reference sequence). V lost 3 bases to trimming and J lost 6 bases; unmatched junction nucleotides: 10. This CDR3 is built from 16 residues. CDR3 sequence: CASSHRDRGVYAEAFF. DNA of the CDR3: TGTGCCAGCAGCCACCGGGACAGGGGAGTTTATGCTGAAGCTTTCTTT.

The DNA for the CDR3 is TGTGCCAGCAGCTTGCGAGGGGATCAGCCCCAGCATTTT. Protein product: CASSLRGDQPQHF. This rearrangement joins TRBV5-6 to TRBJ1-5; a weak D match, TRBD1 (5 bases). Trimming took 1 base from V and 5 from J, leaving 7 bases between them. CDR1 SGHDT and CDR2 YYEEEE come from the germline V gene. This CDR3 region has 13 residues.

In its sample, this clone was seen once. The V gene is TRBV6-5, the J gene TRBJ2-7, with D tentatively TRBD1 (5 bases). Germline V gene lookup returns CDR1 MNHEY and CDR2 SVGAGI. The CDR3 has 15 residues. V was pared by 5 bases and J by 0 bases, with 14 bases between. The CDR3 protein is CASSSFMTASYEQYF. CDR3 coding DNA: TGTGCCAGCAGTAGCTTCATGACAGCCTCCTACGAGCAGTACTTC.

The chain joins TRBV7-2 to TRBJ1-2; 7 bases are a match to TRBD1. CDR3 length: 14 amino acids. Trimming at V came to 5 bases and at J to 3 bases, leaving 6 bases not matched to a gene. Germline assignment: CDR1 SGHTA and CDR2 FQGNSA. The DNA of the CDR3 is TGTGCCAGCAGCAGTGCAGGACAGGACTATGGCTACACCTTC. Amino acid sequence: CASSSAGQDYGYTF.

V gene TRBV10-3 combines with J gene TRBJ2-3, with 10 bases identical to TRBD2. The germline gives CDR1 ENHRY, CDR2 SYGVKD. Trimming took 2 bases from V and 1 from J; bases not matched to a gene: 0. There are 15 residues in the CDR3. The CDR3 is CAISEGLAGTDTQYF. The CDR3 DNA sequence: TGTGCCATCAGTGAGGGACTAGCGGGCACAGATACGCAGTATTTT.

This sequence joins TRBV15 and TRBJ2-7, with D possibly TRBD1 on 6 matching bases. The CDR3 is 17 amino acids. Germline V gives CDR1 LNHNV, CDR2 YYDKDF (reference sequence). Trimming took off 2 bases at V and 5 bases at J, with 22 bases between the two ends. The CDR3 is CATSRRWTERIGNEQYF. The CDR3 coding sequence is TGTGCCACCAGCAGAAGGTGGACAGAGAGAATCGGAAACGAGCAGTACTTC. Full variable domain (remainder filled in from reference TRBV15 and TRBJ2-7): DAMVIQNPRYQVTQFGKPVTLSCSQTLNHNVMYWYQQKSSQAPKLLFHYYDKDFNNEADTPDNFQSRRPNTSFCFLDIRSPGLGDTAMYLCATSRRWTERIGNEQYFGPGTRLTVT.

The table lists this clone with a count of one. The same CDR3 also results from other DNA sequences found in this sample. This chain links TRBV18 with TRBJ1-1, with unresolved D. The germline V and J ends were trimmed by 3 bases and 5 bases, with 10 bases remaining between them. Germline values: CDR1 KGHSH, CDR2 LQKENI. The CDR3 spans 13 residues. CDR3 region: CASSPGSGTEAFF. The CDR3 bases are TGTGCCAGCTCACCGGGTTCGGGGACTGAAGCTTTCTTT.

The chain is built from TRBV10-3 and TRBJ1-5; TRBD1 aligns across 9 bases. CDR1 and CDR2 from the germline V gene are ENHRY and SYGVKD. V shed 11 bases, J shed 6 bases, and the junction held 11 bases outside the gene matches. This CDR3 comprises 14 residues. The CDR3 nucleotides are TGTGCCGTGGGGAACAGGGGGCCCCCTCAGCCCCAGCATTTT. Translated: CAVGNRGPPQPQHF.

The rearrangement uses TRBV25-1 and TRBJ2-2, with D possibly TRBD1 on 5 matching bases. V lost 3 bases and J lost 0, with 8 bases in between. The CDR3 contains 15 residues. CDR1 is MGHDK and CDR2 is SYGVNS in the germline V gene. CDR3 region: CASSDPTANTGELFF. Here the CDR3 DNA reads TGTGCCAGCAGTGATCCGACAGCGAACACCGGGGAGCTGTTTTTT. The whole variable domain, filled in from reference TRBV25-1 and TRBJ2-2, reads EADIYQTPRYLVIGTGKKITLECSQTMGHDKMYWYQQDPGMELHLIHYSYGVNSTEKGDLSSESTVSRIRTEHFPLTLESARPSHTSQYLCASSDPTANTGELFFGEGSRLTVL.

The V call is TRBV6-1, the J call TRBJ2-7; possibly TRBD2 for D (7 bases). Germline-derived CDR1 and CDR2 are MNHNS and SASEGT. V dropped 1 base and J dropped 4 bases, with 8 bases sitting between them. The CDR3 covers 13 residues. CDR3 coding DNA: TGTGCCAGCAGTGAAGAGGGGGGGTACGAGCAGTACTTC. Amino acids: CASSEEGGYEQYF.

The rearrangement links TRBV7-9 to TRBJ2-7; D is perhaps TRBD1 or TRBD2 (6 bases each). The V end was cut by 7 bases, the J end by 5 bases, with 15 bases between. This CDR3 is 13 amino acids long. Germline V gene data show CDR1 as SEHNR and CDR2 as FQNEAQ (reference sequence). The CDR3 region is CASTSSGANEQYF. DNA of the CDR3: TGTGCCAGCACATCCTCGGGGGCGAACGAGCAGTACTTC.

About this clone: Other nucleotide sequences from this sample produce the same CDR3. The rearrangement links TRBV2 to TRBJ1-2; TRBD1 might be the D (5 bases). The germline V and J ends were trimmed by 8 bases and 6 bases, with 10 bases remaining between them. Germline V gene sequence: CDR1 SNHLY, CDR2 FYNNEI. The CDR3 contains 11 residues. CDR3 bases: TGTGCCAGCGGGGGAAGAGATGGCTACACCTTC. Translation gives CASGGRDGYTF. The variable domain in full, completed from reference TRBV2 and TRBJ1-2, reads EPEVTQTPSHQVTQMGQEVILRCVPISNHLYFYWYRQILGQKVEFLVSFYNNEISEKSEIFDDQFSVERPDGSNFTLKIRSTKLEDSAMYFCASGGRDGYTFGSGTRLTVV.

The V call is TRBV4-1, the J call TRBJ1-1; D possibly corresponds to TRBD1 (6 bases). Trimming shortened V by 4 bases and J by 1 base, and 7 bases separated the two germline ends. There are 13 residues in the CDR3. Germline V lookup: CDR1 MGHRA, CDR2 YSYEKL. DNA of the CDR3: TGCGCCAGCAGCCCCAGGGGGAACACTGAAGCTTTCTTT. Translation gives CASSPRGNTEAFF.

The chain combines TRBV5-4 with TRBJ1-1; D gene uncertain. V was shortened by 0 bases and J by 0 bases, with 9 bases between the two germline ends. The CDR3 is made up of 15 amino acids. Germline V gene sequence: CDR1 SGHNT, CDR2 YYREEE (reference sequence). CDR3 region: CASSLDWGMNTEAFF. CDR3 DNA: TGTGCCAGCAGCTTGGATTGGGGAATGAACACTGAAGCTTTCTTT. Complete variable domain (other parts from reference TRBV5-4 and TRBJ1-1): ETGVTQSPTHLIKTRGQQVTLRCSSQSGHNTVSWYQQALGQGPQFIFQYYREEENGRGNFPPRFSGLQFPNYSSELNVNALELDDSALYLCASSLDWGMNTEAFFGQGTRLTVV.